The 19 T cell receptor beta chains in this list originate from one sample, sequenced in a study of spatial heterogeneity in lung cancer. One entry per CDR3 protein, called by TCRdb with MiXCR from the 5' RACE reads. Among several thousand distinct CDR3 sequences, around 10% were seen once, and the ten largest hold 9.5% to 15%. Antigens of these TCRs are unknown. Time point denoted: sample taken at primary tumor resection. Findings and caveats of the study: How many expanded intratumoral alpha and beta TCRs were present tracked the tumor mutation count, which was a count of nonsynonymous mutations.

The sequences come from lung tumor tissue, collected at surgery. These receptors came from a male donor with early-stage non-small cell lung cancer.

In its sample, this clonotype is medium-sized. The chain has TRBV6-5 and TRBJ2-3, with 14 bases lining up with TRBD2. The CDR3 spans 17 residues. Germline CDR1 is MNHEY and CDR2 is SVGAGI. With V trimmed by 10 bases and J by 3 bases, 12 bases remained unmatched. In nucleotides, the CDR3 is TGTGCCACAACTCGAGGGACTAGCGGGGGTTATACAGATACGCAGTATTTT. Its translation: CATTRGTSGGYTDTQYF.

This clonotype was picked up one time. The CDR3 loop is CASLVQGDYEQYF. Here the CDR3 DNA reads TGTGCCAGCTTGGTGCAGGGAGACTACGAGCAGTACTTC. This chain joins TRBV5-5 and TRBJ2-7, with D tentatively TRBD1 or TRBD2 (5 bases each). The V end lost 7 bases, the J end lost 3 bases, and 14 bases lay between the germline ends. The length of the CDR3 is 13 residues. Germline CDR1 SGHKS, CDR2 YYEKEE (reference sequence). Full variable domain (missing parts from reference TRBV5-5 and TRBJ2-7): DAGVTQSPTHLIKTRGQQVTLRCSPISGHKSVSWYQQVLGQGPQFIFQYYEKEERGRGNFPDRFSARQFPNYSSELNVNALLLGDSALYLCASLVQGDYEQYFGPGTRLTVT.

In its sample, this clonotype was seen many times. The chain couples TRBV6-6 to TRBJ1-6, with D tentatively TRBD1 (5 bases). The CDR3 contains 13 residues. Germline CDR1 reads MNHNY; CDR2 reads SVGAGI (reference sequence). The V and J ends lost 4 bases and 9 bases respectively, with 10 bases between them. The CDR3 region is CASSSRGVSPLHF. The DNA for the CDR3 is TGTGCCAGCAGTTCCCGGGGGGTTTCACCCCTCCACTTT.

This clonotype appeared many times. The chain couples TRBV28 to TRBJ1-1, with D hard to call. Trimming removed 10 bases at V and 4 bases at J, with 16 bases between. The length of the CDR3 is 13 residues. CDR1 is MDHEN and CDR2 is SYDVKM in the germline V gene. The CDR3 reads CAIHPGGFTEAFF. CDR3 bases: TGTGCCATCCATCCGGGTGGTTTCACTGAAGCTTTCTTT.

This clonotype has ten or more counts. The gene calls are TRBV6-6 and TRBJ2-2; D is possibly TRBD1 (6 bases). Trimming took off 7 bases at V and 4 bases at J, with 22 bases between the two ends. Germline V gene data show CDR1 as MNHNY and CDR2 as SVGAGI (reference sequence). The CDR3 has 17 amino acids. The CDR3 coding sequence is TGTGCCAGCACTCCGGTCATGCAGGCAGGGGCCACCGGGGAGCTGTTTTTT. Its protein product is CASTPVMQAGATGELFF.

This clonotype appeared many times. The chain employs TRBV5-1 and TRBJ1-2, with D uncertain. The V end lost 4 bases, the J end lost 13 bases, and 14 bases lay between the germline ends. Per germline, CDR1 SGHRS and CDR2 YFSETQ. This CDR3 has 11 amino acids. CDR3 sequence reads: CASSLGPAITF. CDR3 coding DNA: TGCGCCAGCAGCCTCGGACCGGCAATCACCTTC.

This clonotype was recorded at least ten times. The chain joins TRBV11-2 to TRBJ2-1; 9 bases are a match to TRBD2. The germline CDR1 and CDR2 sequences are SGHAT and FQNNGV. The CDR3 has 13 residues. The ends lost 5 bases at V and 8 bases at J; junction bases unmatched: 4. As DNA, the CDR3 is TGTGCCAGCAGCCTCTGGACTAGCGATGAGCAGTTCTTC. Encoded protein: CASSLWTSDEQFF.

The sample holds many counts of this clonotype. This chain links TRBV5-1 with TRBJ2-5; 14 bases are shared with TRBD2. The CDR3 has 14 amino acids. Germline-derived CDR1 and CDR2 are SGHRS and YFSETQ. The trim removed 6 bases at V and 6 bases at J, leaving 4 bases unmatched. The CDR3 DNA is TGCGCCAGCAAAGGGACTAGCGGGAGTCAGACCCAGTACTTC. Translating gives CASKGTSGSQTQYF.

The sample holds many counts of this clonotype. Written as DNA, the CDR3 is TGTGCCAGCAGCTTAGGGACTAGCGGACGGGAGACCCAGTACTTC. Amino acid sequence: CASSLGTSGRETQYF. The chain carries TRBV7-2 and TRBJ2-5; the match to TRBD2 covers 10 bases. This CDR3 has 15 amino acids. The germline V gene has CDR1 SGHTA and CDR2 FQGNSA. Trimming removed 1 base from V and 5 bases from J; junction bases left unmatched: 4. Supplemented by reference TRBV7-2 and TRBJ2-5, the full variable domain reads GAGVSQSPSNKVTEKGKDVELRCDPISGHTALYWYRQSLGQGLEFLIYFQGNSAPDKSGLPSDRFSAERTGGSVSTLTIQRTQQEDSAVYLCASSLGTSGRETQYFGPGTRLLVL.

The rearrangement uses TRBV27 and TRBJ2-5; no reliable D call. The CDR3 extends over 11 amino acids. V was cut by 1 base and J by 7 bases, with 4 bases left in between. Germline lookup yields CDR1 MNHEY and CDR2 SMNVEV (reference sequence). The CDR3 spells CASSLLGTQYF. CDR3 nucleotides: TGTGCCAGCAGTTTATTGGGGACCCAGTACTTC.

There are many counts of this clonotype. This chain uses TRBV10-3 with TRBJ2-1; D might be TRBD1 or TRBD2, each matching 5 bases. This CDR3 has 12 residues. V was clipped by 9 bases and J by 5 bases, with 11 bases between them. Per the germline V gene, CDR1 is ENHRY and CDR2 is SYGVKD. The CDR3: CAMAGADNEQFF. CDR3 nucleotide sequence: TGTGCCATGGCCGGGGCGGACAATGAGCAGTTCTTC.

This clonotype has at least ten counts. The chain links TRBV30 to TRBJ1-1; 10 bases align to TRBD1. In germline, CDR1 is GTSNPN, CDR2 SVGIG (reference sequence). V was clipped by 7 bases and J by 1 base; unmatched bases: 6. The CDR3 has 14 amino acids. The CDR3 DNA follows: TGTGCCTTCGACAGGGGGCGGAGGAACACTGAAGCTTTCTTT. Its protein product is CAFDRGRRNTEAFF.

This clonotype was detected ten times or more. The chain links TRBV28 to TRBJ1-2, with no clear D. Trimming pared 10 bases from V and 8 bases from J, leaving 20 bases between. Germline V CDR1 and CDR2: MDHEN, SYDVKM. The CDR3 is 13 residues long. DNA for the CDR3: TGTGCCAACTCCGCTCAGAGGGTTGGGGGCTACACCTTC. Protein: CANSAQRVGGYTF.

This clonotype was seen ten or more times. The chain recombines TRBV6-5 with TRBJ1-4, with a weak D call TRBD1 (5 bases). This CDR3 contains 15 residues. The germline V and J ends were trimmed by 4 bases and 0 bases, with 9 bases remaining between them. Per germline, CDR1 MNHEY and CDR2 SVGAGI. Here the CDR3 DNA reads TGTGCCAGCAGTTGGGACGGCGCAACTAATGAAAAACTGTTTTTT. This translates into CASSWDGATNEKLFF.

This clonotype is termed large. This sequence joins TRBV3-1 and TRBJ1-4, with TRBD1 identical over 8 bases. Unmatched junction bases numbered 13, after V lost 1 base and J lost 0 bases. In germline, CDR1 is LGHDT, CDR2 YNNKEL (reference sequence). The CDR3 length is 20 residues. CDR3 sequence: CASSQGGRGQGWTTNEKLFF. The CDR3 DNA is TGTGCCAGCAGCCAAGGTGGACGTGGACAGGGTTGGACAACTAATGAAAAACTGTTTTTT.

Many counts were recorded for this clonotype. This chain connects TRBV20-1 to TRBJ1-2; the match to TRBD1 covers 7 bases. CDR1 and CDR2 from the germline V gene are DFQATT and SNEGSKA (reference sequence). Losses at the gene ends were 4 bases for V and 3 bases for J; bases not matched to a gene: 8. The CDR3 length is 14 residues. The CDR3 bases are TGCAGTGCTAAAGCGAGGACAGGATACTATGGCTACACCTTC. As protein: CSAKARTGYYGYTF.

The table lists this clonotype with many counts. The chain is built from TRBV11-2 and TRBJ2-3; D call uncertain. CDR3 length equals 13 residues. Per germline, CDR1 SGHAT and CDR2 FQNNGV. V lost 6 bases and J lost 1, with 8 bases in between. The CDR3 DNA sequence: TGTGCCAGCAGTTGGACCGGCACAGATACGCAGTATTTT. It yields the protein CASSWTGTDTQYF.

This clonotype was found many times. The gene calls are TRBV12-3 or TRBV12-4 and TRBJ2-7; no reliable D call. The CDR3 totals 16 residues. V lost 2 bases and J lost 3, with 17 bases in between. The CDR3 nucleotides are TGTGCCAGCAGTTTAAGCCCCGTCGGACCCCACTACGAGCAGTACTTC. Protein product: CASSLSPVGPHYEQYF.

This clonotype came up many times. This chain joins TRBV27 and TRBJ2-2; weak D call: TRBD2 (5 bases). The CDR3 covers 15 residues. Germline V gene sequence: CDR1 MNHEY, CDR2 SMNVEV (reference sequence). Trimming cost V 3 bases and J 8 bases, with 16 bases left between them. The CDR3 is CASSFSRGSGGELFF. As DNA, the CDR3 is TGTGCCAGCAGTTTTAGCCGGGGAAGTGGTGGGGAGCTGTTTTTT.